This T cell receptor (beta chain) appears in the sequencing data of a study of blood T cell repertoires in COVID-19. CDR3 length equals 16 residues. The germline V gene encodes CDR1 MNHEY and CDR2 SMNVEV (reference sequence). V shed 4 bases and J 4 bases; nucleotides not matched to a gene: 10. Generated by immunoSEQ multiplex PCR, the TCRdb table keeps only in-frame clones and is missing some. The table has 150,000 to 200,000 clones, around 90% seen once. The receptor was derived from a woman in her late teens or twenties who had recovered from COVID-19. The chain joins TRBV27 to TRBJ1-1; TRBD1 matches at 9 bases. The specimen sequenced was PBMCs or T cells enriched from blood (not recorded which). CDR3 protein: CASSSNRDRVSTEAFF. The CDR3 DNA follows: TGTGCCAGCAGTTCGAACCGGGACAGGGTCAGCACTGAAGCTTTCTTT.